This TCR beta chain was sequenced for a study of beta chain features in type 1 diabetes. Whole-study context: No patient-donor differences in age, gender, total cells or subset yield. Overall study results and limits: Researchers reported that naive, central memory and Treg TCRB repertoires appeared more similar in patients than in healthy donors. Any role of HLA type in TCRB rearrangement remained unresolved here.

The study reverse transcribed the entire isolated RNA, so it sequenced expressed TCRB transcripts. Samples of naive, central memory and regulatory T cells yielded a mean of about 3.57 million reads. Only in-frame clones appear in the TCRdb table, and some are missing; sequencing was by immunoSEQ multiplex PCR. The sample lists 300,000 to 450,000 clones; around 13% were seen once. Germline CDR1 is GTSNPN and CDR2 is SVGIG (reference sequence). J lost 7 bases, V lost 0 bases, and 9 bases had no gene match. The CDR3 is 15 residues long. Remarks on this clone: The antigen remains undetermined.

Sequencing was done on a sample of naive CD4+ T cells from blood. This sequence originates from a man younger than 30 in good health. The J gene is TRBJ1-1, the V gene TRBV30; TRBD1 matches at 9 bases. CDR3 bases: TGTGCCTGGAGTGTACGGGACAGGGCTTTAAATGAAGCTTTCTTT. This translates into CAWSVRDRALNEAFF. The variable domain in full, with the rest retrieved from reference TRBV30 and TRBJ1-1, is SQTIHQWPATLVQPVGSPLSLECTVEGTSNPNLYWYRQAAGRGLQLLFYSVGIGQISSEVPQNLSASRPQDRQFILSSKKLLLSDSGFYLCAWSVRDRALNEAFFGQGTRLTVV.